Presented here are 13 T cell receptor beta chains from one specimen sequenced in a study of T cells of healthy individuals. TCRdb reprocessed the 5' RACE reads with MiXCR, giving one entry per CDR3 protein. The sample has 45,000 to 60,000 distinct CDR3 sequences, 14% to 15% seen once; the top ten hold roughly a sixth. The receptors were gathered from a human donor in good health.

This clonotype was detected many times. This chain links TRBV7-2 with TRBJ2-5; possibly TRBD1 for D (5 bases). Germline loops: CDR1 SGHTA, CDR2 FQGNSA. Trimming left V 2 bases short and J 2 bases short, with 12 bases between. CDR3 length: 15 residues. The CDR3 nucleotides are TGTGCCAGCAGCTTAACAAGGGGTGTTCAAGAGACCCAGTACTTC. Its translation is CASSLTRGVQETQYF. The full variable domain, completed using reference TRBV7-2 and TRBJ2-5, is GAGVSQSPSNKVTEKGKDVELRCDPISGHTALYWYRQSLGQGLEFLIYFQGNSAPDKSGLPSDRFSAERTGGSVSTLTIQRTQQEDSAVYLCASSLTRGVQETQYFGPGTRLLVL.

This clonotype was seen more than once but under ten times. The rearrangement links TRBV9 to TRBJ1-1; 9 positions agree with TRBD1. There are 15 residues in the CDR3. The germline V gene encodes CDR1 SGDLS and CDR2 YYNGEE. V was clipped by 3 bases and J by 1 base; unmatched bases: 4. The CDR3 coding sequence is TGTGCCAGCAGCGCGGGACAGGGTTGGAACACTGAAGCTTTCTTT. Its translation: CASSAGQGWNTEAFF.

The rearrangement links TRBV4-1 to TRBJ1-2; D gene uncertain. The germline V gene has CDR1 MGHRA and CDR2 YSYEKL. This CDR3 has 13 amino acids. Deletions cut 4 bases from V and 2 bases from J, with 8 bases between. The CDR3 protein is CASSRERNYGYTF. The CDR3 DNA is TGCGCCAGCAGCCGTGAAAGGAACTATGGCTACACCTTC.

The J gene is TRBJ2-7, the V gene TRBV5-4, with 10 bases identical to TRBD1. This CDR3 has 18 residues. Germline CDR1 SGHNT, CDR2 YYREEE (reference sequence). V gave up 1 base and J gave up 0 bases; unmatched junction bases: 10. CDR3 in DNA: TGTGCCAGCAGCTTGAGGGGACAGGGGTACTGGGGCTCCTACGAGCAGTACTTC. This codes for CASSLRGQGYWGSYEQYF.

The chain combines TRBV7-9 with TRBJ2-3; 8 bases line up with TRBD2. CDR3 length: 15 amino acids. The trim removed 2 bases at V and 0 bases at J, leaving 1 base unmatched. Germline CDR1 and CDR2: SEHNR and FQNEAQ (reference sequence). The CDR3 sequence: CASSLTSGSTDTQYF. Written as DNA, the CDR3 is TGTGCCAGCAGCTTAACTAGCGGCAGCACAGATACGCAGTATTTT.

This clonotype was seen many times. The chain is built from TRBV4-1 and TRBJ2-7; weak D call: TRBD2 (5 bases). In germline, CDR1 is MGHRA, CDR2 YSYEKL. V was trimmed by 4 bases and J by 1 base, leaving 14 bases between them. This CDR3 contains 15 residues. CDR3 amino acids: CASSREEDPSYEQYF. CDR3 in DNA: TGCGCCAGCAGCCGAGAGGAGGACCCTTCCTACGAGCAGTACTTC.

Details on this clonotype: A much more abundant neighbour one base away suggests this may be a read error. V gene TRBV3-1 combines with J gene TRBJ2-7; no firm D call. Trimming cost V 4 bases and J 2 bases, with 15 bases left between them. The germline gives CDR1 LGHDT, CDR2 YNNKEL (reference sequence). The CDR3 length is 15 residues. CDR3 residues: CASSRMVGKPYEQYF. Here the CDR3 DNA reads TGTGCCAGCAGCCGAATGGTGGGGAAACCCTACGAGCAGTACTTC.

The CDR3 is CASRIRTARAHEQYF. The CDR3 coding sequence is TGTGCCAGCAGAATCCGGACGGCCAGGGCCCACGAGCAGTACTTC. This chain uses TRBV6-1 with TRBJ2-7; the D gene is possibly TRBD1 (5 bases). In germline, CDR1 is MNHNS, CDR2 SASEGT. The germline V and J ends were trimmed by 6 bases and 5 bases, with 20 bases remaining between them. The CDR3 runs to 15 residues.

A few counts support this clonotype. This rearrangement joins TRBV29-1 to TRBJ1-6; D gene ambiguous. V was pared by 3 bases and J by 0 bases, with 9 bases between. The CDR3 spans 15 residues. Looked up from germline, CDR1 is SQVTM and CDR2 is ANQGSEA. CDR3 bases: TGCAGCGTTGAGAGAGGGAACTCCTATAATTCACCCCTCCACTTT. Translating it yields CSVERGNSYNSPLHF.

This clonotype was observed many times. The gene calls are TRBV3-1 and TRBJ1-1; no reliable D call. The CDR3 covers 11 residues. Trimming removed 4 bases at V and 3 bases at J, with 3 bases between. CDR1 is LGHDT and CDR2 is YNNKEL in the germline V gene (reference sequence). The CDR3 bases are TGTGCCAGCAGCCTGGACACTGAAGCTTTCTTT. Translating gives CASSLDTEAFF.

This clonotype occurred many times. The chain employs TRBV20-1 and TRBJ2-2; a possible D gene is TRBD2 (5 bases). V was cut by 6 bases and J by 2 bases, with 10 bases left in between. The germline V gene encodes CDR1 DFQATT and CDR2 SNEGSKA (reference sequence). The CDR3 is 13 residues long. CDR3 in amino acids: CSATLVNTGELFF. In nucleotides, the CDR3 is TGCAGTGCGACACTAGTTAACACCGGGGAGCTGTTTTTT.

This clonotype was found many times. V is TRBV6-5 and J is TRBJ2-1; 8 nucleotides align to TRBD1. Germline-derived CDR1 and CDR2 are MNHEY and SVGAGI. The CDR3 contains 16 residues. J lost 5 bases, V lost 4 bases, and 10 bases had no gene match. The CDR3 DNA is TGTGCCAGCAGTTCCCGGACAGGGTACCCAAACAATGAGCAGTTCTTC. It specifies CASSSRTGYPNNEQFF.

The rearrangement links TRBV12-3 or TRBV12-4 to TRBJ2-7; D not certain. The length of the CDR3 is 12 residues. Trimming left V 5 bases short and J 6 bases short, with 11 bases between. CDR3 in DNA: TGTGCCAGCAGTCCCGGGTGGCGCGAGCAGTACTTC. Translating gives CASSPGWREQYF.